This T cell receptor beta chain stems from a study of beta chain features in type 1 diabetes. Reverse transcription of all isolated RNA meant that expressed TCRB transcripts were sequenced. Clones were read by immunoSEQ multiplex PCR, and TCRdb kept only the in-frame ones, dropping some. The data contain some 410,000 clones, roughly 10% of them singletons. With 4 bases clipped from V and 1 base from J, the junction kept 6 bases outside the gene matches. Germline values: CDR1 SQVTM, CDR2 ANQGSEA. There are 15 residues in the CDR3. This chain connects TRBV29-1 to TRBJ2-7; 11 nucleotides match TRBD1. The receptor comes from a woman aged 18 to 35 in good health. Specimen: naive CD4+ T cells from blood. The DNA for the CDR3 is TGCAGCGTTGTTTGGGGGACAGGGGGTTCCTACGAGCAGTACTTC. Encoded protein: CSVVWGTGGSYEQYF.